The rows below give T cell receptor beta chains drawn from one sample of a study of cytotoxic CD8 clonotypes in ibrutinib-treated CLL. The assay was immunoSEQ multiplex PCR, and TCRdb's table has in-frame clones only and misses some. The data hold around 250,000 clones, with roughly 74% observed a single time. Sequencing was performed on PBMCs, taken after 24 months of ibrutinib treatment. These TCRs come from a human donor with chronic lymphocytic leukemia. The CDR3 runs from the conserved cysteine through the conserved F or W. Fields, in order: clone size, V gene, J gene, D gene, CDR3 protein, CDR3 DNA. A D gene is named only where the DNA matches it firmly. A clone size is listed for some rows: how often the clone was seen (once, few, many), or a class if it is expanded.

-	TRBV6-6	TRBJ1-4	-	CASSQGGTNEKLFF	TGTGCCAGCAGCCAGGGTGGGACTAATGAAAAACTGTTTTTT
once	TRBV28	TRBJ1-3	-	CASSSNPGQGNTIYF	TGTGCCAGCAGTTCTAACCCGGGACAAGGAAACACCATATATTTT
few	TRBV28	TRBJ2-7	TRBD1	CASSLGTASSYEQYF	TGTGCCAGCAGTTTAGGGACAGCCTCGTCCTACGAGCAGTACTTC
-	TRBV28	TRBJ2-5	-	CASSFPGVETQYF	TGTGCCAGCAGTTTTCCAGGGGTGGAGACCCAGTACTTC
-	TRBV4-1	TRBJ2-3	-	CASSQDLADTQYF	TGCGCCAGCAGCCAAGATCTAGCAGATACGCAGTATTTT
-	TRBV5-4	TRBJ2-1	-	CASSLFIGNEQFF	TGTGCCAGCAGCTTGTTTATTGGTAATGAGCAGTTCTTC
few	TRBV28	TRBJ2-7	-	CASSFPPAAYEQYF	TGTGCCAGCAGTTTTCCTCCGGCAGCCTACGAGCAGTACTTC
few	TRBV10-3	TRBJ2-7	-	CAISEAGEQYF	TGTGCCATCAGTGAAGCAGGGGAGCAGTACTTC
few	TRBV7-3	TRBJ1-5	TRBD1	CASSLDREQPQHF	TGTGCCAGCAGCTTGGACAGGGAACAGCCCCAGCATTTT
few	TRBV11-1	TRBJ1-4	-	CASSLYTGPLGKLFF	TGTGCCAGCAGCTTATATACAGGGCCTTTGGGAAAACTGTTTTTT
few	TRBV29-1	TRBJ2-2	TRBD1	CSVGQGHGELFF	TGCAGCGTTGGACAGGGGCACGGGGAGCTGTTTTTT
once	TRBV5-1	TRBJ2-2	-	CASSLDRGAGELFF	TGCGCCAGCAGCTTGGATCGAGGGGCCGGGGAGCTGTTTTTT
-	TRBV2	TRBJ2-1	-	CASSLLGAHEQFF	TGTGCCAGCAGCCTACTCGGGGCGCATGAGCAGTTCTTC
-	TRBV7-2	TRBJ2-5	TRBD1	CASSLAQGVETQYF	TGTGCCAGCAGCTTAGCGCAGGGGGTAGAGACCCAGTACTTC
once	TRBV7-9	TRBJ2-3	-	CASRLSADTQYF	TGTGCCAGCAGACTTTCTGCAGATACGCAGTATTTT
once	TRBV29-1	TRBJ2-6	TRBD1	CSVDGTGKGANVLTF	TGCAGCGTTGATGGGACAGGGAAAGGGGCCAACGTCCTGACTTTC